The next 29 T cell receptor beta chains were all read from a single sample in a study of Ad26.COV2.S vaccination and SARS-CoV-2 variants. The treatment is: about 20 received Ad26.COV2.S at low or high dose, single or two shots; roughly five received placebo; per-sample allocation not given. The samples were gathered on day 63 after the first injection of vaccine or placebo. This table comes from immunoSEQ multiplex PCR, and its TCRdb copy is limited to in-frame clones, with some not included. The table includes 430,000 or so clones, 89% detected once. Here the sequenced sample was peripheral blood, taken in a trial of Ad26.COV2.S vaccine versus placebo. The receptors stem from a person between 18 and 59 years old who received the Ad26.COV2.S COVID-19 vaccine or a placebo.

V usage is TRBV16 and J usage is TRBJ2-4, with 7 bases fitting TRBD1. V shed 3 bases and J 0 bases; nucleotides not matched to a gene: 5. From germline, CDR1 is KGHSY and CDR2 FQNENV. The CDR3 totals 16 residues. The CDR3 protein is CASSHRDRLAKNIQYF. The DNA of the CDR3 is TGTGCCAGCAGCCACAGGGACAGATTAGCCAAAAACATTCAGTACTTC.

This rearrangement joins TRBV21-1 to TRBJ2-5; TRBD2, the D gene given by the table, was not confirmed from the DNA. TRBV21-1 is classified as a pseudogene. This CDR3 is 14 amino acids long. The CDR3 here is CASLRGEGQETQYF. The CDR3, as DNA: TGTGCCAGCCTCCGGGGGGAGGGCCAAGAGACCCAGTACTTC.

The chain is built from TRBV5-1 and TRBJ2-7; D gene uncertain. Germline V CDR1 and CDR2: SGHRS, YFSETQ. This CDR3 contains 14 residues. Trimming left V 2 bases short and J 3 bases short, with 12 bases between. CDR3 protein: CASSFTSLGYEQYF. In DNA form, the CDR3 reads TGCGCCAGCAGCTTTACCTCTTTGGGCTACGAGCAGTACTTC.

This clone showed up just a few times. CDR3 region: CASSLLAGATDTQYF. The CDR3, as DNA: TGCGCCAGCAGCTTACTAGCGGGGGCCACAGATACGCAGTATTTT. The V gene is TRBV5-1, the J gene TRBJ2-3, with 11 bases aligning to TRBD2. In germline, CDR1 is SGHRS, CDR2 YFSETQ. This CDR3 is built from 15 residues. The ends lost 2 bases at V and 2 bases at J; junction bases unmatched: 1.

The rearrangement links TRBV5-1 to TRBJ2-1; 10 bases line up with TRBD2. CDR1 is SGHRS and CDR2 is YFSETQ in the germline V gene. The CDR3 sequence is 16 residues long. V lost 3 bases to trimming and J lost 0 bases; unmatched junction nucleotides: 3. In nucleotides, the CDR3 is TGCGCCAGCAGCTACCTAGCGGGGGTCTCCTACAATGAGCAGTTCTTC. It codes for CASSYLAGVSYNEQFF.

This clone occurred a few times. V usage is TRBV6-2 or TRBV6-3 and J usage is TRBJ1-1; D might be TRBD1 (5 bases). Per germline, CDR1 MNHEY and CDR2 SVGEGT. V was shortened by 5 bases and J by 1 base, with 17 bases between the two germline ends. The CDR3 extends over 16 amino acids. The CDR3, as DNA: TGTGCCAGCAGTCTCGCTGGCGGGGCGCCGAACACTGAAGCTTTCTTT. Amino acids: CASSLAGGAPNTEAFF.

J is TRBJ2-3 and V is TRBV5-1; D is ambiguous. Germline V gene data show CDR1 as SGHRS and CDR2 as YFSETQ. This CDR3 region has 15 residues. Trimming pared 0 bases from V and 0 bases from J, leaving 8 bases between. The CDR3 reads CASSLEGPSTDTQYF. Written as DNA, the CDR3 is TGCGCCAGCAGCTTGGAAGGACCCAGCACAGATACGCAGTATTTT.

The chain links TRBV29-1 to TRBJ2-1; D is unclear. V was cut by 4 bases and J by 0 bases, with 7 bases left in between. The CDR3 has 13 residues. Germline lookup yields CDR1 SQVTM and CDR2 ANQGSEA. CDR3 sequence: CSVGGLSYNEQFF. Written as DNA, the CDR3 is TGCAGCGTTGGCGGTCTCTCCTACAATGAGCAGTTCTTC.

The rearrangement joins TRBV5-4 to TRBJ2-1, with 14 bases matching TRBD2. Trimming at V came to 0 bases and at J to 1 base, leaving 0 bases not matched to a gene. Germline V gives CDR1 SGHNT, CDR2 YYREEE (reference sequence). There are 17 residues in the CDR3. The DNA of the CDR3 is TGTGCCAGCAGCTTGGGGACTAGCGGGAGGTCCTACAATGAGCAGTTCTTC. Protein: CASSLGTSGRSYNEQFF.

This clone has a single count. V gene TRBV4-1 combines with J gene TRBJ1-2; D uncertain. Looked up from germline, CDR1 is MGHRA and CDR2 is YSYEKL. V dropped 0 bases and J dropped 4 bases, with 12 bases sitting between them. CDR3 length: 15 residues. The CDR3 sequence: CASSQDTAGFYGYTF. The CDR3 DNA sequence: TGCGCCAGCAGCCAAGATACCGCGGGATTCTATGGCTACACCTTC.

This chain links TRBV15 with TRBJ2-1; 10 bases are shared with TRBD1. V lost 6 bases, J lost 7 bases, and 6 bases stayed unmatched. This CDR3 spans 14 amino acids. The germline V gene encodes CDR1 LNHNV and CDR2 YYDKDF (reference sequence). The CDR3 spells CATRDRGKANEQFF. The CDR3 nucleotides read TGTGCCACCAGGGACAGGGGGAAAGCGAATGAGCAGTTCTTC.

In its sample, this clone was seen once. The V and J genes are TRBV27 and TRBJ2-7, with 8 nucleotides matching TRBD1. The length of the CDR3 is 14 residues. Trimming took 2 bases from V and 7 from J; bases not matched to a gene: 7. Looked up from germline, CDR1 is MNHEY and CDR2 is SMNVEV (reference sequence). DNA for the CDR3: TGTGCCAGCAGTTTACAGGGGGCTCCTGGAGAGCAGTACTTC. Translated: CASSLQGAPGEQYF.

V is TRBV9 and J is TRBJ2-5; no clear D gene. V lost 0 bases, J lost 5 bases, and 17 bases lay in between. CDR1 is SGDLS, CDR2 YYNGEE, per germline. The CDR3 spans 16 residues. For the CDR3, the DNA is TGTGCCAGCAGCGTAGAGGGTCATCCTTCGATGGAGACCCAGTACTTC. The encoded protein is CASSVEGHPSMETQYF.

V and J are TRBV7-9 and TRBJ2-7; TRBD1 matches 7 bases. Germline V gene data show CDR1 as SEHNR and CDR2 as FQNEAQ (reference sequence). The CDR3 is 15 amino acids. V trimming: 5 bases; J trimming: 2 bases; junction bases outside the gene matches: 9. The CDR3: CASSPDRLGPYEQYF. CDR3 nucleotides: TGTGCCAGCAGCCCGGACAGGCTGGGTCCCTACGAGCAGTACTTC.

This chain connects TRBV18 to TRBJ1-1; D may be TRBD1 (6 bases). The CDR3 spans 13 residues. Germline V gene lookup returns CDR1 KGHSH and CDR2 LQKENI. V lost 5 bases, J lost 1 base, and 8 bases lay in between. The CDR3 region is CASSGQPNTEAFF. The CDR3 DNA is TGTGCCAGCTCAGGACAGCCGAACACTGAAGCTTTCTTT.

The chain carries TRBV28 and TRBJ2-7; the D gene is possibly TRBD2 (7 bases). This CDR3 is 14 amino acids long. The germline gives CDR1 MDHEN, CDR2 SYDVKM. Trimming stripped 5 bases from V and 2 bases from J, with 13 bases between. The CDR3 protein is CASSPGGRTYEQYF. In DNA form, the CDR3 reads TGTGCCAGCAGTCCCGGGGGGCGAACCTACGAGCAGTACTTC.

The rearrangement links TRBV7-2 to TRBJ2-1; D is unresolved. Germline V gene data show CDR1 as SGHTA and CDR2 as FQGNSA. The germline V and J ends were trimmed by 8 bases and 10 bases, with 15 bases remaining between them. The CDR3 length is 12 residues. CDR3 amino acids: CASGIDVGEQFF. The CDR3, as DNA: TGTGCCAGCGGGATTGACGTCGGGGAGCAGTTCTTC.

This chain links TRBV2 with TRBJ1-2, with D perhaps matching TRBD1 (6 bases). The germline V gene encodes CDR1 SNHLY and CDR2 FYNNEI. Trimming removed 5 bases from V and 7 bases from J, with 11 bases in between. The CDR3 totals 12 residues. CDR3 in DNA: TGTGCCAGCAGTATAACAGGGATTGGCTACACCTTC. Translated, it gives CASSITGIGYTF.

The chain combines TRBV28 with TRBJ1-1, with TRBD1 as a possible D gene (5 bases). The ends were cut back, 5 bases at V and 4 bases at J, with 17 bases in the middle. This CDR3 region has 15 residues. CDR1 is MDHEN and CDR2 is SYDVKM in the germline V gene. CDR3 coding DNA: TGTGCCAGCAGTGGGGGATCTACCGTGGGCACTGAAGCTTTCTTT. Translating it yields CASSGGSTVGTEAFF.

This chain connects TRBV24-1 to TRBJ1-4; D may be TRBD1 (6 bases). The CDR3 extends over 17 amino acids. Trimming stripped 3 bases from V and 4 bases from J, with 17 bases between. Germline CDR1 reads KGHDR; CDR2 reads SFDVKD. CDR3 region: CATSDPKQGGVNEKLFF. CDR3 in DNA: TGTGCCACCAGTGATCCGAAACAGGGTGGAGTTAATGAAAAACTGTTTTTT.

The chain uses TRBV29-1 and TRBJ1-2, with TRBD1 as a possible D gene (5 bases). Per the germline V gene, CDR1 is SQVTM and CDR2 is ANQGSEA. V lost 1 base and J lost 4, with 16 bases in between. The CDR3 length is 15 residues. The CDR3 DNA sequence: TGCAGCGTTGAAGGGCAGGGTGGATTCGGCTATGGCTACACCTTC. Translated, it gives CSVEGQGGFGYGYTF.

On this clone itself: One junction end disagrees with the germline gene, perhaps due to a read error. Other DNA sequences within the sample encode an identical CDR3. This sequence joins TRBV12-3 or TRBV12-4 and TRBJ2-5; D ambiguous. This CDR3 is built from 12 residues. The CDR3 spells CASSSIQETQYF. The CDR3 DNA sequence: TGTGCCAGCAGTTCAATTCAAGAAACCCAGTACTTC.

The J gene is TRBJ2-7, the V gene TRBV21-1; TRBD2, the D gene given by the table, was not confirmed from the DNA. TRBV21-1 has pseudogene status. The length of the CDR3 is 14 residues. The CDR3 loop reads CASSPGEGTYEQYV. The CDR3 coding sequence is TGTGCCAGCAGCCCTGGGGAGGGGACCTACGAGCAGTACGTC.

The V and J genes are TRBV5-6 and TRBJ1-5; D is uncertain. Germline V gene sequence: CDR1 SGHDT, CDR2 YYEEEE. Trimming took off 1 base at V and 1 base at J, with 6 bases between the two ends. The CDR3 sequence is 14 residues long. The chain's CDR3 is CASSLFPSNQPQHF. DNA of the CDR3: TGTGCCAGCAGCTTGTTTCCGAGCAATCAGCCCCAGCATTTT.

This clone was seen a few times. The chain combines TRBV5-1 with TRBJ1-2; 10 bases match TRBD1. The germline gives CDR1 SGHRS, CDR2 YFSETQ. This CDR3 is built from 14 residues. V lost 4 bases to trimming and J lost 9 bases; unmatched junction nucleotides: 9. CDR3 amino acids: CASSPGQGSESYTF. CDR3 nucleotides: TGCGCCAGCAGCCCGGGACAGGGGAGTGAGAGCTACACCTTC.

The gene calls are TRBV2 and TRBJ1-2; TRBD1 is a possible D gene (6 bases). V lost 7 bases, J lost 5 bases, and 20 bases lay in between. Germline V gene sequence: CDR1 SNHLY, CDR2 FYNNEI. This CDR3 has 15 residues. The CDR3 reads CASTPDSVITYGYTF. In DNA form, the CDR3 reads TGTGCCAGCACCCCGGACAGCGTCATAACTTATGGCTACACCTTC.

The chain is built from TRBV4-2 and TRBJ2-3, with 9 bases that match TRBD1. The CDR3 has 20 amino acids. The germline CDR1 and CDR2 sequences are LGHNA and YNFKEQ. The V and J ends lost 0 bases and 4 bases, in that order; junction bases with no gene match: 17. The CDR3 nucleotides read TGTGCCAGCAGCCAAGATAGGCTTCTACTGGGACAGGGTCCGCCAGATACGCAGTATTTT. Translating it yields CASSQDRLLLGQGPPDTQYF.

The CDR3 region has the DNA TGTGCCAGCACGGGAGTGACGGAGTTAGGCCGGGAGACCCAGTACTTC. Translating it yields CASTGVTELGRETQYF. This sequence joins TRBV6-6 and TRBJ2-5; D is possibly TRBD2 (6 bases). This CDR3 contains 16 residues. The germline V and J ends were trimmed by 7 bases and 5 bases, with 23 bases remaining between them. Germline V gives CDR1 MNHNY, CDR2 SVGAGI (reference sequence).

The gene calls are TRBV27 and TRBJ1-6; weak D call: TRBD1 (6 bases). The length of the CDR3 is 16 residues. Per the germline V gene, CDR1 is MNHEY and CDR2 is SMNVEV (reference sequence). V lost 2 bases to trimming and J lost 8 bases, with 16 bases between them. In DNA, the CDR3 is TGTGCCAGCAGTTTACGTAGGGGGGAGGGGGATTCACCCCTCCACTTT. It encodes CASSLRRGEGDSPLHF.